The 5 T cell receptor beta chains below come from one sample, sequenced in a study of blood T cell repertoires in COVID-19. Data came from immunoSEQ multiplex PCR; TCRdb stores just in-frame clones and leaves some out. This table holds 85,000 to 120,000 clones, 85% to 90% found once. Specimen: peripheral blood. The receptors stem from a man aged 45 to 65 with active or convalescent COVID-19.

This clone was seen just once. The chain employs TRBV6-5 and TRBJ1-1, with a tentative D call TRBD1 (6 bases). The germline V and J ends were trimmed by 8 bases and 11 bases, with 21 bases remaining between them. The CDR3 runs to 13 residues. The germline CDR1 and CDR2 sequences are MNHEY and SVGAGI. The CDR3 here is CASGPSKGESAFF. The CDR3 nucleotides are TGTGCCAGCGGGCCGAGCAAGGGGGAGAGTGCTTTCTTT.

The CDR3 sequence is CASSSASSGNTIYF. Written as DNA, the CDR3 is TGCGCCAGCAGCTCAGCGAGCTCTGGAAACACCATATATTTT. The chain uses TRBV5-1 and TRBJ1-3; D not certain. CDR3 length: 14 residues. V was trimmed by 3 bases and J by 0 bases, leaving 7 bases between them. Germline lookup yields CDR1 SGHRS and CDR2 YFSETQ.

The chain carries TRBV27 and TRBJ1-2; 9 bases are shared with TRBD1. CDR3 length equals 13 residues. V was clipped by 8 bases and J by 7 bases; unmatched bases: 8. Per the germline V gene, CDR1 is MNHEY and CDR2 is SMNVEV (reference sequence). The CDR3 reads CASRGQGMGGYTF. The CDR3 nucleotides read TGTGCCAGCCGGGGACAGGGAATGGGTGGCTACACCTTC.

This clone occurred many times. Other DNA sequences in the sample encode the same CDR3. The chain has TRBV7-9 and TRBJ1-2; 12 bases fit TRBD1. Germline CDR1 SEHNR, CDR2 FQNEAQ (reference sequence). The CDR3 has 14 amino acids. V lost 4 bases to trimming and J lost 5 bases; unmatched junction nucleotides: 2. CDR3 amino acids: CASSSGQGAYGYTF. In DNA, the CDR3 is TGTGCCAGCAGCTCGGGACAGGGGGCTTATGGCTACACCTTC.

The gene calls are TRBV9 and TRBJ2-3, with 7 bases aligning to TRBD2. Germline loops: CDR1 SGDLS, CDR2 YYNGEE. J gave up 4 bases and V 4 bases, and 6 bases lay outside the gene matches. There are 14 residues in the CDR3. The CDR3: CASSSSGDADTQYF. CDR3 DNA sequence: TGTGCCAGCAGCTCCAGCGGGGATGCAGATACGCAGTATTTT.